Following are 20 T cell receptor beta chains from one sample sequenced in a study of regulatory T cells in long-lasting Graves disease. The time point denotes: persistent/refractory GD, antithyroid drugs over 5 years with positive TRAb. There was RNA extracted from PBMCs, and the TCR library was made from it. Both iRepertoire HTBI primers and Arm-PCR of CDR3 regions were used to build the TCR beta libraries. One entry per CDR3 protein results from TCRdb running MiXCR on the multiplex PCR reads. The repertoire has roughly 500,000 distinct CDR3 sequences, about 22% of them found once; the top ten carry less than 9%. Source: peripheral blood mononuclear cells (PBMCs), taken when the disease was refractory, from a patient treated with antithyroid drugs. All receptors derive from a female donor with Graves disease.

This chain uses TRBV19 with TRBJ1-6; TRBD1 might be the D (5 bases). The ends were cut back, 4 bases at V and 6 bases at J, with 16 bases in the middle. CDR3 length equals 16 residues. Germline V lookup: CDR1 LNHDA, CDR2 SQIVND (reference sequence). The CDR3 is CASSNQGARPNSPLHF. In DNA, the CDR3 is TGTGCCAGTAGTAACCAGGGCGCCCGCCCTAATTCACCCCTCCACTTT.

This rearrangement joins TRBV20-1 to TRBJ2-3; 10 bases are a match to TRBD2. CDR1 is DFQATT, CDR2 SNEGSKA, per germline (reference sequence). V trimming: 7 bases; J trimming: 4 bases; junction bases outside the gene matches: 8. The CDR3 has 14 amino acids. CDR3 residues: CSGSLAGVPDTQYF. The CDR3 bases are TGCAGTGGATCGCTAGCGGGAGTTCCAGATACGCAGTATTTT.

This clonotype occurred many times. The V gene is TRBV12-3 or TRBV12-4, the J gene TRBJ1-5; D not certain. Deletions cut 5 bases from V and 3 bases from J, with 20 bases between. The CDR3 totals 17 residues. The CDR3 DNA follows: TGTGCCAGCAGTGTCAAGAGAGGTGTTGTTTACAATCAGCCCCAGCATTTT. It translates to CASSVKRGVVYNQPQHF.

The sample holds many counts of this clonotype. Here the CDR3 reads CSAPVGSGKTQYF. The CDR3 bases are TGCAGTGCTCCGGTTGGTAGCGGAAAGACCCAGTACTTC. The chain carries TRBV20-1 and TRBJ2-5, with D perhaps matching TRBD2 (6 bases). The length of the CDR3 is 13 residues. Trimming left V 5 bases short and J 6 bases short, with 16 bases between. Looked up from germline, CDR1 is DFQATT and CDR2 is SNEGSKA (reference sequence).

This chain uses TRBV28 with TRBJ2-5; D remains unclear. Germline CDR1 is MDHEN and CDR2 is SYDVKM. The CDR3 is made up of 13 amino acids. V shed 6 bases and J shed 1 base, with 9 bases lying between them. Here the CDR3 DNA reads TGTGCCAGCAGAGCCGTCGGCCAAGAGACCCAGTACTTC. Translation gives CASRAVGQETQYF.

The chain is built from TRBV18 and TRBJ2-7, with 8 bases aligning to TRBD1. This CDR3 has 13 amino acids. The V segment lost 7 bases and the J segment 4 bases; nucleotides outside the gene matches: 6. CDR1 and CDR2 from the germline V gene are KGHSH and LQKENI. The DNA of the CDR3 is TGTGCCAGCTTCCGGGACAGGACTTACGAGCAGTACTTC. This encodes CASFRDRTYEQYF.

CDR3 DNA: TGCGCCAGCAGCCATTCCCAGGGCTTGGGCACTGAAGCTTTCTTT. Encoded protein: CASSHSQGLGTEAFF. The V gene is TRBV5-1, the J gene TRBJ1-1; weak D call: TRBD1 (5 bases). V was clipped by 4 bases and J by 4 bases, with 17 bases between them. There are 15 residues in the CDR3. From germline, CDR1 is SGHRS and CDR2 YFSETQ. Complete variable domain (other parts from reference TRBV5-1 and TRBJ1-1): KAGVTQTPRYLIKTRGQQVTLSCSPISGHRSVSWYQQTPGQGLQFLFEYFSETQRNKGNFPGRFSGRQFSNSRSEMNVSTLELGDSALYLCASSHSQGLGTEAFFGQGTRLTVV.

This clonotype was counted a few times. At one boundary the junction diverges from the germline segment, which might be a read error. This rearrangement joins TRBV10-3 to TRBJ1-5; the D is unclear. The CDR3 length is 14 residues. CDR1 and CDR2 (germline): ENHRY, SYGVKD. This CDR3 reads CAIRGSNSNQPQRF. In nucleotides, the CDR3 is TGTGCCATCAGGGGGTCGAATAGCAATCAGCCCCAGCGTTTT.

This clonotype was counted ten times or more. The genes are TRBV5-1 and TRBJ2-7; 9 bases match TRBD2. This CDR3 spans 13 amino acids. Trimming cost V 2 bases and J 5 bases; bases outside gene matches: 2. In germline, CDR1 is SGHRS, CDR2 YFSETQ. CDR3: CASSLLAGNEQYF. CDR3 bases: TGCGCCAGCAGCTTACTAGCGGGTAACGAGCAGTACTTC.

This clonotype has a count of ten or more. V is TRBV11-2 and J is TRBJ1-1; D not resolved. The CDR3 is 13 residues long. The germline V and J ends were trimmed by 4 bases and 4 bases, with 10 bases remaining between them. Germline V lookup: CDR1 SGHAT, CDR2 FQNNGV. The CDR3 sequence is CASSSPGFTEAFF. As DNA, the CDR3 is TGTGCCAGCAGCTCTCCAGGATTCACTGAAGCTTTCTTT.

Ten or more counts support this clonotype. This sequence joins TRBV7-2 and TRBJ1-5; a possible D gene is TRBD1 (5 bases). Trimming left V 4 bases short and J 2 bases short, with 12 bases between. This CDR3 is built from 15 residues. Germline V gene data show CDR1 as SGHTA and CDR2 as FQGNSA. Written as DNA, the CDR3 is TGTGCCAGCAGCTCGGGGGGGTTTCGCAATCAGCCCCAGCATTTT. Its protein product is CASSSGGFRNQPQHF.

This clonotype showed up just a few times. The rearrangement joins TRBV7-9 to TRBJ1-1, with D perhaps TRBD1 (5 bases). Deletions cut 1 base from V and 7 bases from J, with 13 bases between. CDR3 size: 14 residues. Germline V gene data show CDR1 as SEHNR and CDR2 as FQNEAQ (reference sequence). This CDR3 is CASSLDLGESEAFF. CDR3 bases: TGTGCCAGCAGCTTAGATTTGGGGGAGAGTGAAGCTTTCTTT.

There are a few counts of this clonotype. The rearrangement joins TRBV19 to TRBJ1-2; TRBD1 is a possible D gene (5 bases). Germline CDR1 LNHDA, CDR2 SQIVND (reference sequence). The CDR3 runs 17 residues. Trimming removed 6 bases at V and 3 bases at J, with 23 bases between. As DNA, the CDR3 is TGTGCCAGTAGCCCCTGGGGAGCAGGGCCGCTATACTATGGCTACACCTTC. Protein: CASSPWGAGPLYYGYTF.

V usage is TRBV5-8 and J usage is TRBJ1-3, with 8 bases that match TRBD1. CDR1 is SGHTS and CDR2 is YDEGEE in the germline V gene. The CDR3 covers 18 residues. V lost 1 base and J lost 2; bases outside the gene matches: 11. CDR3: CASSLTSEDRETGNTIYF. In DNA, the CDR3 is TGTGCCAGCAGCTTGACTTCTGAGGACAGGGAGACTGGAAACACCATATATTTT.

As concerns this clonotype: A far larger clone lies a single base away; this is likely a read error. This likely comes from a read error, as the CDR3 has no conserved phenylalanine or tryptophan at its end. CDR3 coding DNA: TGTGCCAGCAGTTTAGGGCAGACGAACACTGAAGCTTTCTCT. Translated: CASSLGQTNTEAFS. The rearrangement links TRBV27 to TRBJ1-1; D is ambiguous. The germline CDR1 and CDR2 sequences are MNHEY and SMNVEV (reference sequence). This CDR3 spans 14 amino acids. The V and J ends lost 2 bases and 1 base respectively, with 8 bases between them.

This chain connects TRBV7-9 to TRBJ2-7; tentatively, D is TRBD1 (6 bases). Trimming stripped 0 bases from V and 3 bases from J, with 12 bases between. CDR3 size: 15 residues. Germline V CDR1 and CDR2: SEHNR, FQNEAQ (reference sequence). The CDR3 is CASSLAHPGDYEQYF. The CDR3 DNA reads TGTGCCAGCAGCTTAGCACACCCAGGGGACTACGAGCAGTACTTC.

CDR3 sequence: CAWRKGQNNSPLHF. The CDR3 DNA reads as TGTGCCTGGAGAAAGGGACAAAATAATTCACCCCTCCACTTT. The V and J genes are TRBV30 and TRBJ1-6; the D gene is possibly TRBD1 (6 bases). Germline V gene data show CDR1 as GTSNPN and CDR2 as SVGIG (reference sequence). The CDR3 loop spans 14 amino acids. V lost 3 bases to trimming and J lost 5 bases, with 11 bases between them.

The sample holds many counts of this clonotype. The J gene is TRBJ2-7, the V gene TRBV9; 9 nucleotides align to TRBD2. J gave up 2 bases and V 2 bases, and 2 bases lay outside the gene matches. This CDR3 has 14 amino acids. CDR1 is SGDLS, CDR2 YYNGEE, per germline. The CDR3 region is CASSVGGGAYEQYF. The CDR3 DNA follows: TGTGCCAGCAGCGTTGGCGGGGGGGCCTACGAGCAGTACTTC.

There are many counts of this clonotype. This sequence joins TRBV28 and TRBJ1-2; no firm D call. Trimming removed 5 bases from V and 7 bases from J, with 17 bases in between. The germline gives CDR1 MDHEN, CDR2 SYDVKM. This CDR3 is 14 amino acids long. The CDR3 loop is CASSDRAPGGGYTF. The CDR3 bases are TGTGCCAGCAGTGACCGGGCCCCTGGCGGTGGCTACACCTTC.

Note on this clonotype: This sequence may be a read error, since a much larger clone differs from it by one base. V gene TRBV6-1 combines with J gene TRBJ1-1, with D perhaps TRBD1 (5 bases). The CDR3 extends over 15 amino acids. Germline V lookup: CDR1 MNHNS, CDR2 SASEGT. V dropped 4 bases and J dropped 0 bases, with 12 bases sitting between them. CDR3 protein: CASSGQRQLNTEAFF. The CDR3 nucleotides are TGTGCCAGCAGTGGACAGCGACAACTGAACACTGAAGCTTTCTTT.